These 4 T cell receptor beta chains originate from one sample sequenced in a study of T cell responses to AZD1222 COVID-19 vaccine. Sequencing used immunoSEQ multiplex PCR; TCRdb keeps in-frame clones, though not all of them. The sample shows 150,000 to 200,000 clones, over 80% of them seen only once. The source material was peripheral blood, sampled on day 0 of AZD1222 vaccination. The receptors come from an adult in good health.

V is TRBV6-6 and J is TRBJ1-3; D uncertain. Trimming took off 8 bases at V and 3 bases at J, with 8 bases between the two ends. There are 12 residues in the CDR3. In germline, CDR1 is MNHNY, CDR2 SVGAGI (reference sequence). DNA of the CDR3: TGTGCCAGCGGGCGGGGTGGAAACACCATATATTTT. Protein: CASGRGGNTIYF.

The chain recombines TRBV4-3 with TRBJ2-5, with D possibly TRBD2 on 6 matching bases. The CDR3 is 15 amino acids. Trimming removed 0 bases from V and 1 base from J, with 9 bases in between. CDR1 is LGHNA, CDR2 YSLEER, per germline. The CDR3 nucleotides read TGCGCCAGCAGCCAAGAGGAGGGCAGCCAAGAGACCCAGTACTTC. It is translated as CASSQEEGSQETQYF.

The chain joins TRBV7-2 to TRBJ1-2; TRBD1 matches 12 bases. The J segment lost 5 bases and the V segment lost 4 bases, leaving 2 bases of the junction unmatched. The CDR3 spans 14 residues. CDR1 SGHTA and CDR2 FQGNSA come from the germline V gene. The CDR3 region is CASSSGQGAYGYTF. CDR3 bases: TGTGCCAGCAGCTCGGGACAGGGGGCTTATGGCTACACCTTC. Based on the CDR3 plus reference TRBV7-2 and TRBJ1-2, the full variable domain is GAGVSQSPSNKVTEKGKDVELRCDPISGHTALYWYRQSLGQGLEFLIYFQGNSAPDKSGLPSDRFSAERTGGSVSTLTIQRTQQEDSAVYLCASSSGQGAYGYTFGSGTRLTVV.

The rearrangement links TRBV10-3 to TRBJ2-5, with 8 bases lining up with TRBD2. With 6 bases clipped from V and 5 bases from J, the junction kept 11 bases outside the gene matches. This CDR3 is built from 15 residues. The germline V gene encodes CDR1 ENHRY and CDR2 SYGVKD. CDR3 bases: TGTGCCATCAGCGGGGGGGCCCTTTTCGGGGAGACCCAGTACTTC. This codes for CAISGGALFGETQYF.